The 7 T cell receptor beta chains listed next were all sequenced from one sample in a study of T-cell reconstitution after alpha-beta-depleted transplantation in children. Preparation of the TCRbeta library was carried out with unique molecular identifiers. TCRdb re-analysed the PCR reads in MiXCR, keeping a single row per CDR3 protein. The sample includes about 690,000 distinct CDR3 sequences, around 17% of them seen just once. Here the sequenced sample was PBMCs from the stem cell graft donor, taken from the stem cell graft. The receptors were gathered from a human donor who donated a stem cell graft to a child with acute myeloid leukemia.

This clonotype was seen more than once but under ten times. The J gene is TRBJ1-1, the V gene TRBV11-2; TRBD1 is a possible D gene (5 bases). Trimming cost V 0 bases and J 7 bases, with 21 bases left between them. This CDR3 is built from 17 residues. In germline, CDR1 is SGHAT, CDR2 FQNNGV. This CDR3 is CASSLDMTGRKPYEAFF. Written as DNA, the CDR3 is TGTGCCAGCAGCTTAGATATGACGGGACGGAAACCTTATGAAGCTTTCTTT.

V is TRBV7-2 and J is TRBJ2-4; D is unclear. The CDR3 contains 15 residues. V gave up 1 base and J gave up 0 bases, with 7 bases separating them. Germline V gene data show CDR1 as SGHTA and CDR2 as FQGNSA. In DNA, the CDR3 is TGTGCCAGCAGCTTAGTTTACCTAGCCAAAAACATTCAGTACTTC. Translated, it gives CASSLVYLAKNIQYF.

This chain joins TRBV20-1 and TRBJ2-2; TRBD2 might be the D (6 bases). The CDR3 has 17 amino acids. CDR1 is DFQATT, CDR2 SNEGSKA, per germline (reference sequence). V was trimmed by 0 bases and J by 0 bases, leaving 14 bases between them. Here the CDR3 reads CSARDLGGPSNTGELFF. DNA of the CDR3: TGCAGTGCTAGAGATCTGGGGGGACCTTCGAACACCGGGGAGCTGTTTTTT.

The chain recombines TRBV28 with TRBJ2-7; D is perhaps TRBD1 or TRBD2 (5 bases each). CDR3 length: 16 amino acids. Germline V gene data show CDR1 as MDHEN and CDR2 as SYDVKM. V was pared by 3 bases and J by 0 bases, with 15 bases between. CDR3 coding DNA: TGTGCCAGCAGTTTCGCCGGGACGGCCGGCTCCTACGAGCAGTACGTC. Protein: CASSFAGTAGSYEQYV.

This clonotype occurred many times. The V call is TRBV5-6, the J call TRBJ2-3, with 7 bases matching TRBD1. Germline-derived CDR1 and CDR2 are SGHDT and YYEEEE. This CDR3 region has 13 residues. V shed 4 bases and J 4 bases; nucleotides not matched to a gene: 3. The CDR3 region has the DNA TGTGCCAGCAGCCGGACAGGTGCAGATACGCAGTATTTT. Translation gives CASSRTGADTQYF.

This clonotype was seen at least ten times. The chain uses TRBV20-1 and TRBJ2-1; D tentatively fits TRBD1 or TRBD2 (6 bases each). Germline assignment: CDR1 DFQATT and CDR2 SNEGSKA (reference sequence). This CDR3 region has 16 residues. Trimming stripped 1 base from V and 2 bases from J, with 15 bases between. CDR3 sequence reads: CSARGTRDTTYNEQFF. The CDR3 coding sequence is TGCAGTGCTAGAGGTACGCGGGACACCACCTACAATGAGCAGTTCTTC.

This clonotype came up many times. This chain uses TRBV20-1 with TRBJ2-2; TRBD1 aligns across 9 bases. Looked up from germline, CDR1 is DFQATT and CDR2 is SNEGSKA (reference sequence). Trimming at V came to 6 bases and at J to 4 bases, leaving 3 bases not matched to a gene. The CDR3 covers 13 residues. The CDR3 DNA reads as TGCAGTGCCAGGGACAGGGCCACCGGGGAGCTGTTTTTT. This translates into CSARDRATGELFF.